This T cell receptor (beta chain) originates from a study of cytotoxic CD8 clonotypes in ibrutinib-treated CLL. Profiled with immunoSEQ multiplex PCR; TCRdb holds only in-frame clones, not every one. In the table there are more than 300,000 clones, about 77% of which are singletons. The study's findings and limits: Baseline clonality was higher than in age-matched healthy donors and moved in step with circulating CD8+ T-cell counts. Clonality increased with ibrutinib response but returned toward baseline at progression.

Comments on this clone: Its specificity is unknown.

The V and J ends lost 3 bases and 8 bases respectively, with 16 bases between them. The CDR3 runs to 14 residues. Germline CDR1 and CDR2: SGHTA and FQGNSA. This sequence joins TRBV7-2 and TRBJ2-5; D not certain. This clonotype was sampled from a human donor with chronic lymphocytic leukemia. Sequenced material: PBMCs, taken before ibrutinib treatment. Here the CDR3 reads CASSFELVGITQYF. CDR3 in DNA: TGTGCCAGCAGCTTTGAACTCGTGGGGATAACCCAGTACTTC.